This T cell receptor (beta chain) was obtained from a study of blood T cell repertoires in COVID-19. In the study overall: Spain, Italy and the United States supplied samples that represented acute and convalescent COVID-19. T cells, B-cell-depleted T cells, or PBMCs supplied cDNA or gDNA.

Germline V gives CDR1 SGHNT, CDR2 YYREEE (reference sequence). There are 13 residues in the CDR3. V was shortened by 0 bases and J by 3 bases, with 7 bases between the two germline ends. Methods used by the authors: From reference gene primer amplification, estimates of nucleated cell counts were derived. Generated by immunoSEQ multiplex PCR, the TCRdb table keeps only in-frame clones and is missing some. The V and J calls and clone size are taken from that table; D and trimming were inferred from the DNA. The sample comprises around 220,000 clones, about 88% of which are singletons, and approximately 2.1% rests with the top ten.

This clonotype originated in a woman aged 40 to 55 who had recovered from COVID-19. Sequences were obtained from peripheral blood. The rearrangement joins TRBV5-4 to TRBJ2-7; D uncertain. CDR3 DNA: TGTGCCAGCAGCTTGGACTCCCTCTACGAGCAGTACTTC. Its translation is CASSLDSLYEQYF.